This T cell receptor beta chain was identified during a study of blood T cell repertoires in COVID-19. At the level of the study: T cells, B-cell-depleted T cells, or PBMCs provided the cDNA or gDNA that served as material.

In its sample, this clone was seen once. Here immunoSEQ multiplex PCR was the method, and the copy in TCRdb shows in-frame clones only, minus some. The sample includes about 48,000 clones, over 80% of them seen just once. Trimming took 9 bases from V and 4 from J, leaving 12 bases between them. Per germline, CDR1 MDHEN and CDR2 SYDVKM. This CDR3 is built from 12 residues. This TCR came from a man aged 70-80 years with acute or convalescent COVID-19. The sequenced sample was peripheral blood. The genes are TRBV28 and TRBJ1-2; D is unresolved. The DNA of the CDR3 is TGTGCCAGTGGCAGCGGTATCTATGGCTACACCTTC. Amino acid sequence: CASGSGIYGYTF.